This entry describes one T cell receptor (beta chain). Its target is not known. Sequencing used immunoSEQ multiplex PCR; TCRdb keeps in-frame clones, though not all of them. The sample carries 95,000 to 100,000 clones, 90% recorded once. These data belong to a study of T cell responses to AZD1222 COVID-19 vaccine. Study conclusions and caveats: No day 14 peak samples; only post-peak repertoires were characterized.

The sequenced sample was peripheral blood, obtained on day 0 of AZD1222 vaccination. This sequence was found in an adult in good health.

The CDR3 nucleotides read TGTGCCAGCAGCCAAACATTGGGGGCGGACTACGAGCAGTACTTC. Protein: CASSQTLGADYEQYF. V is TRBV3-1 (or the pseudogene TRBV3-2) and J is TRBJ2-7; a weak D match, TRBD1 (6 bases). The V end was cut by 2 bases, the J end by 3 bases, with 14 bases between. The germline V gene encodes CDR1 LGHDT and CDR2 YNNKEL (reference sequence). The CDR3 extends over 15 amino acids.